This T cell receptor beta chain originates from a study of T cell responses to AZD1222 COVID-19 vaccine. The germline V gene encodes CDR1 KGHSH and CDR2 LQKENI. V was trimmed by 6 bases and J by 8 bases, leaving 11 bases between them. The CDR3 extends over 13 amino acids. TCRdb keeps only in-frame clones here, not all; method: immunoSEQ multiplex PCR. The sample has tens of thousands of clones, over 80% seen once. This sequence joins TRBV18 and TRBJ1-6; no reliable D call. Specimen: peripheral blood, collected on day 0 of AZD1222 vaccination. The TCR comes from an adult in good health. The CDR3 DNA reads as TGTGCCAGCTCCCAAGGAAAGGATTCACCCCTCCACTTT. Its translation: CASSQGKDSPLHF.